The 23 T cell receptor beta chains below were found in one sample sequenced in a study of T cell responses to AZD1222 COVID-19 vaccine. Using immunoSEQ multiplex PCR, the repertoire was profiled, and TCRdb retains in-frame clones only, with some absent. The sample lists 95,000 to 130,000 clones; around 88% were seen once. Sequences were derived from peripheral blood, sampled on day 0 of AZD1222 vaccination. The receptor set was obtained from an adult in good health.

The chain joins TRBV5-1 to TRBJ1-2; 9 bases line up with TRBD1. This CDR3 region has 14 residues. V lost 3 bases and J lost 2; bases outside the gene matches: 2. CDR1 is SGHRS and CDR2 is YFSETQ in the germline V gene. The CDR3: CASSSDRGNYGYTF. The CDR3 region has the DNA TGCGCCAGCAGCTCGGACAGGGGCAACTATGGCTACACCTTC.

The chain has TRBV5-4 and TRBJ1-1; a possible D gene is TRBD1 (5 bases). Trimming stripped 0 bases from V and 9 bases from J, with 21 bases between. Germline V lookup: CDR1 SGHNT, CDR2 YYREEE (reference sequence). The CDR3 is 16 amino acids. The CDR3 nucleotides are TGTGCCAGCAGCTTGGACCTGGGGGTGGGGTGGTCTAAAGCTTTCTTT. Translating gives CASSLDLGVGWSKAFF.

The chain carries TRBV18 and TRBJ1-2; 8 bases agree with TRBD1. The CDR3 contains 14 residues. Germline-derived CDR1 and CDR2 are KGHSH and LQKENI. J gave up 2 bases and V 4 bases, and 3 bases lay outside the gene matches. Here the CDR3 reads CASSQGQGNYGYTF. CDR3 bases: TGTGCCAGCTCACAAGGACAGGGCAACTATGGCTACACCTTC. Complete variable domain (other parts from reference TRBV18 and TRBJ1-2): NAGVMQNPRHLVRRRGQEARLRCSPMKGHSHVYWYRQLPEEGLKFMVYLQKENIIDESGMPKERFSAEFPKEGPSILRIQQVVRGDSAAYFCASSQGQGNYGYTFGSGTRLTVV.

This clone came up once. The chain has TRBV5-1 and TRBJ2-1; 8 bases are a match to TRBD2. V gave up 1 base and J gave up 7 bases; unmatched junction bases: 7. The CDR3 has 15 amino acids. CDR1 and CDR2 from the germline V gene are SGHRS and YFSETQ. CDR3 protein: CASSLNGGELNEQFF. The DNA of the CDR3 is TGCGCCAGCAGCTTGAACGGGGGGGAGCTTAATGAGCAGTTCTTC.

In DNA form, the CDR3 reads TGTGCCAGCAGCTCTCGCACAGATACGCAGTATTTT. Its translation is CASSSRTDTQYF. This rearrangement joins TRBV3-1 (or the pseudogene TRBV3-2) to TRBJ2-3, with D uncertain. Germline V gives CDR1 LGHDT, CDR2 YNNKEL (reference sequence). With 5 bases removed from V and 1 base from J, the gap between germline ends came to 4 bases. The CDR3 length is 12 residues.

The chain recombines TRBV5-1 with TRBJ2-5, with 11 bases that match TRBD2. V shed 4 bases, J shed 1 base, and the junction held 9 bases outside the gene matches. CDR1 and CDR2 (germline): SGHRS, YFSETQ. This CDR3 has 17 residues. This CDR3 reads CASSLGGTSGAQETQYF. CDR3 DNA: TGCGCCAGCAGCCTTGGGGGGACTAGCGGAGCCCAAGAGACCCAGTACTTC.

The J gene is TRBJ1-2, the V gene TRBV28, with 10 bases matching TRBD1. V was clipped by 4 bases and J by 6 bases; unmatched bases: 8. There are 15 residues in the CDR3. CDR1 and CDR2 from the germline V gene are MDHEN and SYDVKM. The CDR3 loop reads CASSSPGQGSDGYTF. The CDR3 coding sequence is TGTGCCAGCAGTTCCCCGGGACAGGGGTCGGATGGCTACACCTTC.

The chain couples TRBV7-9 to TRBJ2-4, with D perhaps TRBD1 (5 bases). This CDR3 is 15 amino acids long. Trimming cost V 2 bases and J 3 bases, with 11 bases left between them. The germline V gene has CDR1 SEHNR and CDR2 FQNEAQ (reference sequence). This CDR3 is CASSLRGLDKNIQYF. DNA for the CDR3: TGTGCCAGCAGCTTAAGGGGTCTCGACAAAAACATTCAGTACTTC.

The count of this clone is one. This sequence joins TRBV12-3 or TRBV12-4 and TRBJ1-6; D not certain. The CDR3 covers 12 residues. V lost 2 bases to trimming and J lost 7 bases, with 3 bases between them. The CDR3 here is CASSLPNSPLHF. CDR3 nucleotides: TGTGCCAGCAGTTTACCCAATTCACCCCTCCACTTT.

This chain connects TRBV9 to TRBJ2-2; D may be TRBD2 (7 bases). CDR1 is SGDLS and CDR2 is YYNGEE in the germline V gene. The CDR3 runs 16 residues. V shed 3 bases and J shed 5 bases, with 17 bases lying between them. In nucleotides, the CDR3 is TGTGCCAGCAGCGAGCGGGACAAAGGCCTTACCGGGGAGCTGTTTTTT. It yields the protein CASSERDKGLTGELFF. Filled out from reference TRBV9 and TRBJ2-2, the complete variable domain reads DSGVTQTPKHLITATGQRVTLRCSPRSGDLSVYWYQQSLDQGLQFLIQYYNGEERAKGNILERFSAQQFPDLHSELNLSSLELGDSALYFCASSERDKGLTGELFFGEGSRLTVL.

This chain uses TRBV3-1 (or the pseudogene TRBV3-2) with TRBJ2-7; 11 nucleotides line up with TRBD2. V shed 2 bases and J 5 bases; nucleotides not matched to a gene: 8. The germline gives CDR1 LGHDT, CDR2 YNNKEL (reference sequence). The CDR3 is made up of 16 amino acids. DNA of the CDR3: TGTGCCAGCAGCCAAACTCTAGCGGGGGGCATGGACGAGCAGTACTTC. Translation: CASSQTLAGGMDEQYF.

The CDR3 coding sequence is TGTGCCAGCAGTACCGGGACAGCAAATAATGAAAAACTGTTTTTT. It yields the protein CASSTGTANNEKLFF. The chain carries TRBV6-4 and TRBJ1-4, with 7 bases aligning to TRBD1. After removal of 5 bases from V and 4 bases from J, the junction contained 7 bases not matched to a gene. The CDR3 consists of 15 residues. Germline V gene sequence: CDR1 MRHNA, CDR2 SNTAGT.

CDR3 in DNA: TGTGCCAGCTCCCCAAACAGGGTAGACCAGCCCCAGCATTTT. Amino acids: CASSPNRVDQPQHF. The V call is TRBV18, the J call TRBJ1-5, with a weak D call TRBD1 (6 bases). The CDR3 loop spans 14 amino acids. The V and J ends lost 6 bases and 7 bases respectively, with 16 bases between them. Germline values: CDR1 KGHSH, CDR2 LQKENI.

This clone was detected only once. V is TRBV5-4 and J is TRBJ1-1, with 10 bases that match TRBD1. The CDR3 length is 15 residues. Unmatched junction bases numbered 10, after V lost 6 bases and J lost 5 bases. Germline CDR1 reads SGHNT; CDR2 reads YYREEE (reference sequence). DNA of the CDR3: TGTGCCAGCACCAGGACAGGGGGGGCCCGAACTGAAGCTTTCTTT. This encodes CASTRTGGARTEAFF.

The V and J genes are TRBV2 and TRBJ1-5; 7 nucleotides agree with TRBD1. The germline V gene has CDR1 SNHLY and CDR2 FYNNEI. The length of the CDR3 is 14 residues. V shed 6 bases and J 4 bases; nucleotides not matched to a gene: 6. CDR3 protein: CASRGTAANQPQHF. The CDR3 coding sequence is TGTGCCAGCAGGGGGACAGCAGCTAATCAGCCCCAGCATTTT.

This clone was counted only a few times. This chain uses TRBV6-5 with TRBJ1-3, with unresolved D. The V end was cut by 2 bases, the J end by 9 bases, with 8 bases between. CDR3 size: 12 residues. Germline loops: CDR1 MNHEY, CDR2 SVGAGI. The CDR3 is CASSYGTGTIYF. In nucleotides, the CDR3 is TGTGCCAGCAGTTACGGAACGGGCACCATATATTTT.

V gene TRBV9 combines with J gene TRBJ1-6, with a possible D match to TRBD1 (5 bases). CDR3 length equals 17 residues. In germline, CDR1 is SGDLS, CDR2 YYNGEE. Trimming pared 6 bases from V and 0 bases from J, leaving 16 bases between. Here the CDR3 DNA reads TGTGCCAGCACCCTAGGCGAGGGGAGCTCCTATAATTCACCCCTCCACTTT. It codes for CASTLGEGSSYNSPLHF.

V is TRBV7-3 and J is TRBJ2-5; no clear D gene. This CDR3 has 15 residues. V lost 6 bases and J 5 bases, leaving 19 bases between the germline ends. The V gene's germline CDR1 is SGHTA and CDR2 FQGTGA. The CDR3 reads CASSSGPAGWETQYF. Here the CDR3 DNA reads TGTGCCAGCAGTTCCGGGCCCGCAGGTTGGGAGACCCAGTACTTC.

The V call is TRBV7-3, the J call TRBJ1-1; the match to TRBD1 covers 9 bases. With V trimmed by 1 base and J by 6 bases, 9 bases remained unmatched. The CDR3 is made up of 16 amino acids. Germline CDR1 is SGHTA and CDR2 is FQGTGA. The CDR3 protein is CASSLNPGQGTAEAFF. DNA for the CDR3: TGTGCCAGCAGCTTAAACCCGGGACAGGGTACCGCTGAAGCTTTCTTT.

The CDR3 nucleotides read TGTGCCAGCAGACCCGGGGCCCGGGCTTCTGGGGCCAACGTCCTGACTTTC. Translated: CASRPGARASGANVLTF. The rearrangement links TRBV7-9 to TRBJ2-6; D tentatively fits TRBD1 or TRBD2 (5 bases each). With 6 bases removed from V and 1 base from J, the gap between germline ends came to 16 bases. The CDR3 totals 17 residues. Germline V CDR1 and CDR2: SEHNR, FQNEAQ (reference sequence).

V gene TRBV7-3 combines with J gene TRBJ2-3; D is uncertain. Trimming took 0 bases from V and 2 from J, leaving 12 bases between them. The CDR3 runs 16 residues. Germline V gene data show CDR1 as SGHTA and CDR2 as FQGTGA. CDR3 coding DNA: TGTGCCAGCAGCTTAACTAGCACAACTTCCACAGATACGCAGTATTTT. Translated: CASSLTSTTSTDTQYF.

This chain connects TRBV20-1 to TRBJ1-2; 7 bases map to TRBD1. CDR3 length equals 12 residues. The germline CDR1 and CDR2 sequences are DFQATT and SNEGSKA (reference sequence). After removal of 3 bases from V and 7 bases from J, the junction contained 5 bases not matched to a gene. The CDR3 sequence is CSASTGVGGYTF. The CDR3 DNA is TGCAGTGCTAGTACAGGGGTGGGTGGCTACACCTTC.

A note on this clone: Other DNA sequences in the same sample also yield this CDR3. The chain is built from TRBV18 and TRBJ1-1, with D possibly being TRBD1 (5 bases). CDR1 is KGHSH and CDR2 is LQKENI in the germline V gene. This CDR3 is 13 amino acids long. The V and J ends lost 3 bases and 3 bases respectively, with 8 bases between them. The CDR3 bases are TGTGCCAGCTCACCCACAGGAGACACTGAAGCTTTCTTT. Protein product: CASSPTGDTEAFF.